Listed below are T cell receptor beta chains from one sample, sequenced in a study of Ad26.COV2.S vaccination and SARS-CoV-2 variants. The repertoire was sequenced with immunoSEQ multiplex PCR; TCRdb's copy has only in-frame clones and lacks some. The sample lists some 270,000 clones, around 88% occurring once. The starting material was peripheral blood, obtained in a trial of Ad26.COV2.S vaccine versus placebo. The receptors here all came from a person aged 18-65 years who received the Ad26.COV2.S COVID-19 vaccine or a placebo. CDR3s include the opening cysteine and the closing phenylalanine or tryptophan.

J gene	V gene	CDR3 protein
TRBJ1-4	TRBV4-3	CASSQDPQGANEKLFF
TRBJ2-3	TRBV7-3	CASSSEAGASLITQYF
TRBJ2-2	TRBV7-2	CASSSPGLAGVTGTGELFF
TRBJ2-5	TRBV10-3	CAISEVPGQAYQETQYF
TRBJ1-6	TRBV5-1	CASSWAEYNSPLHF
TRBJ1-5	TRBV6-5	CASTQGARQPQHF
TRBJ1-2	TRBV27	CATRSGGSNYGYTF
TRBJ2-3	TRBV30	CAWDRTSTDTQYF
TRBJ1-4	TRBV15	CATSRAVSGEKLFF
TRBJ1-6	TRBV30	CACKGQGNSPLHF
TRBJ2-2	TRBV6-5	CASSYEGTYTGELFF
TRBJ2-3	TRBV7-6	CASSLTSGARDTQYF
TRBJ1-5	TRBV7-2	CASSFRGQPQHF
TRBJ1-3	TRBV6-1	CASSEMRQGRNTIYF
TRBJ1-6	TRBV27	CASSLRTDYNSPLHF
TRBJ2-5	TRBV15	CATSSASGGGQETQYF